One sample yielded the 30 T cell receptor beta chains listed below, sequenced in a study of molecular identifiers for immune sequencing clone quantification. TCRdb reprocessed the PCR reads via MiXCR and lists one record per CDR3 protein. Counted here are about half a million distinct CDR3 sequences, over 20% occurring once; the ten biggest clones make up around 0.84%. Sequences were obtained from naive CD8+ T cells from blood, with Jurkat cell RNA spiked in. Regarding subset: FACS-sorted CD8+CD4-CCR7+CD45RA+ naive T cells. The receptor set was obtained from a human donor in good health. Some libraries in this study had Jurkat cell RNA spiked in.

This clonotype has more than one count but fewer than ten. DNA of the CDR3: TGTGCCAGCAGCTTGGGACAGGGGGCGGCAACTAATGAAAAACTGTTTTTT. Protein sequence: CASSLGQGAATNEKLFF. The chain combines TRBV13 with TRBJ1-4; 12 bases line up with TRBD1. The CDR3 extends over 17 amino acids. Germline V gives CDR1 PRHDT, CDR2 FYEKMQ (reference sequence). V lost 3 bases to trimming and J lost 0 bases; unmatched junction nucleotides: 2.

This clonotype was seen at least ten times. The chain combines TRBV20-1 with TRBJ2-7; no clear D. Germline CDR1 and CDR2: DFQATT and SNEGSKA (reference sequence). The V end lost 4 bases, the J end lost 0 bases, and 4 bases lay between the germline ends. CDR3 length: 11 amino acids. The CDR3 nucleotides read TGCAGTGCTAAGTACTCCTACGAGCAGTACTTC. Amino acid sequence: CSAKYSYEQYF.

This clonotype occurred a few times. V usage is TRBV6-2 or TRBV6-3 and J usage is TRBJ2-7; maybe TRBD2 (5 bases). The CDR3 length is 14 residues. Trimming pared 6 bases from V and 2 bases from J, leaving 14 bases between. Germline V gene sequence: CDR1 MNHEY, CDR2 SVGEGT. CDR3 protein: CASSLTRATYEQYF. CDR3 in DNA: TGTGCCAGCAGCTTAACTAGGGCCACCTACGAGCAGTACTTC.

The chain joins TRBV19 to TRBJ2-1; either TRBD1 or TRBD2 may fit D (5 bases each). The V and J ends lost 7 bases and 5 bases respectively, with 12 bases between them. The length of the CDR3 is 13 residues. Germline V gene lookup returns CDR1 LNHDA and CDR2 SQIVND (reference sequence). CDR3 bases: TGTGCCAGTAACATTGGGGGAAACAATGAGCAGTTCTTC. Protein: CASNIGGNNEQFF.

This clonotype turned up a few times. This chain connects TRBV2 to TRBJ2-7, with TRBD1 as a possible D gene (7 bases). This CDR3 comprises 15 residues. Trimming cost V 6 bases and J 5 bases, with 20 bases left between them. CDR1 SNHLY and CDR2 FYNNEI come from the germline V gene. In nucleotides, the CDR3 is TGTGCCAGCAGAGAGACAGGGAGGTTGGTAGACGAGCAGTACTTC. Translation gives CASRETGRLVDEQYF.

The J gene is TRBJ2-7, the V gene TRBV6-5; D ambiguous. The CDR3 sequence is 11 residues long. Germline V gene data show CDR1 as MNHEY and CDR2 as SVGAGI. V lost 8 bases and J lost 2, with 7 bases in between. The CDR3, as DNA: TGTGCCAGCGGCGGAGCCTACGAGCAGTACTTC. Translation gives CASGGAYEQYF.

V gene TRBV11-3 combines with J gene TRBJ2-1; 11 bases align to TRBD2. The germline CDR1 and CDR2 sequences are SGHNT and YENEEA. The CDR3 is 14 amino acids. V was clipped by 5 bases and J by 8 bases; unmatched bases: 5. For the CDR3, the DNA is TGTGCCAGCAGCCCTAGCGGGGGGACGGATGAGCAGTTCTTC. This encodes CASSPSGGTDEQFF.

The sample holds many counts of this clonotype. The V and J genes are TRBV12-3 or TRBV12-4 and TRBJ1-5; D not resolved. V was cut by 3 bases and J by 0 bases, with 18 bases left in between. The length of the CDR3 is 18 residues. Here the CDR3 reads CASSFVAAPIYSNQPQHF. DNA for the CDR3: TGTGCCAGCAGTTTTGTGGCAGCTCCTATTTATAGCAATCAGCCCCAGCATTTT.

In this sample, this clonotype turned up many times. V and J are TRBV7-9 and TRBJ2-5, with D uncertain. This CDR3 is 12 amino acids long. Germline CDR1 reads SEHNR; CDR2 reads FQNEAQ (reference sequence). Trimming removed 5 bases from V and 5 bases from J, with 9 bases in between. CDR3 protein: CASSGVRETQYF. CDR3 coding DNA: TGTGCCAGCAGCGGGGTTCGGGAGACCCAGTACTTC.

V is TRBV28 and J is TRBJ2-1, with D possibly being TRBD1 or TRBD2 (5 bases each). Germline-derived CDR1 and CDR2 are MDHEN and SYDVKM. The V end was cut by 5 bases, the J end by 5 bases, with 19 bases between. The CDR3 sequence is 16 residues long. The CDR3 loop reads CASSIPSGRVHNEQFF. Here the CDR3 DNA reads TGTGCCAGCAGTATCCCCTCAGGGCGGGTGCACAATGAGCAGTTCTTC.

In its sample, this clonotype was seen many times. The V and J genes are TRBV30 and TRBJ2-1; D unclear. The CDR3 sequence is 13 residues long. V dropped 2 bases and J dropped 8 bases, with 13 bases sitting between them. Looked up from germline, CDR1 is GTSNPN and CDR2 is SVGIG (reference sequence). CDR3 sequence reads: CAWSYTRTDEQFF. The DNA of the CDR3 is TGTGCCTGGAGTTACACAAGGACCGATGAGCAGTTCTTC.

This clonotype has a single count. No conserved phenylalanine or tryptophan is present at the end of the CDR3, so a read error is the likely explanation. The chain carries TRBV19 and TRBJ1-1; D remains ambiguous. The germline V gene encodes CDR1 LNHDA and CDR2 SQIVND (reference sequence). Between the trimmed V and J ends, which lost 7 bases and 1 base, there was a span of 10 bases. CDR3 length: 13 residues. CDR3 protein: CASKTASNTEAFS. DNA for the CDR3: TGTGCCAGTAAAACCGCCTCGAACACTGAAGCTTTCTCT.

The sample holds a few counts of this clonotype. The rearrangement joins TRBV27 to TRBJ2-2; D remains ambiguous. The CDR3 is 16 amino acids. Germline V gene sequence: CDR1 MNHEY, CDR2 SMNVEV (reference sequence). V was trimmed by 2 bases and J by 6 bases, leaving 16 bases between them. The CDR3 DNA reads as TGTGCCAGCAGTTTACAGAAAGCAGTAATGGCCGGGGAGCTGTTTTTT. It encodes CASSLQKAVMAGELFF.

As concerns this clonotype: A much larger clonotype is one base distant, so this may be a read error. The chain carries TRBV15 and TRBJ2-7, with TRBD1 matching over 7 bases. After removal of 5 bases from V and 0 bases from J, the junction contained 7 bases not matched to a gene. The CDR3 runs to 15 residues. Germline assignment: CDR1 LNHNV and CDR2 YYDKDF (reference sequence). In DNA, the CDR3 is TGTGCCACCAGCGGCCCCAGACAGGGCTCCTACGAGCAGTACTTC. It translates to CATSGPRQGSYEQYF.

This clonotype was found many times. The chain employs TRBV6-5 and TRBJ1-6, with 7 bases aligning to TRBD1. The CDR3 extends over 15 amino acids. The V gene's germline CDR1 is MNHEY and CDR2 SVGAGI. Trimming took 2 bases from V and 9 from J; bases not matched to a gene: 7. Written as DNA, the CDR3 is TGTGCCAGCAGTTACCAGACAGGGAGTATTTCACCCCTCCACTTT. As protein: CASSYQTGSISPLHF.

This clonotype was counted ten times or more. The V gene is TRBV6-5, the J gene TRBJ1-1; TRBD1 matches at 7 bases. The J segment lost 7 bases and the V segment lost 4 bases, leaving 9 bases of the junction unmatched. This CDR3 is 14 amino acids long. The germline V gene has CDR1 MNHEY and CDR2 SVGAGI. Here the CDR3 reads CASSLSRGTDEAFF. Here the CDR3 DNA reads TGTGCCAGCAGTTTATCCCGTGGGACAGATGAAGCTTTCTTT.

As regards this clonotype: Relative to the germline gene, one junction end is altered; a read error may explain this. The chain is built from TRBV5-3 and TRBJ1-1; no definite D call. TRBV5-3 is an ORF, with its function uncertain. This CDR3 region has 16 residues. The CDR3 nucleotides are TGTGCCAGCAGCTCTCTCCCCCTGGTGGAAAACACTGCAGCTTTCTTT. Translating gives CASSSLPLVENTAAFF.

J is TRBJ1-1 and V is TRBV7-2; possibly TRBD1 for D (6 bases). The germline V and J ends were trimmed by 4 bases and 8 bases, with 11 bases remaining between them. CDR3 length: 12 amino acids. Looked up from germline, CDR1 is SGHTA and CDR2 is FQGNSA. CDR3 loop: CASSSGGQEAFF. Here the CDR3 DNA reads TGTGCCAGCAGCTCAGGTGGACAGGAAGCTTTCTTT.

The chain has TRBV28 and TRBJ2-7; perhaps TRBD1 as D (5 bases). There are 12 residues in the CDR3. The V end was cut by 7 bases, the J end by 8 bases, with 15 bases between. Germline CDR1 MDHEN, CDR2 SYDVKM. CDR3 amino acids: CASNPIGAKQYF. The CDR3 DNA reads TGTGCCAGCAACCCTATAGGGGCCAAGCAGTACTTC.

The chain links TRBV11-2 to TRBJ2-3; the match to TRBD1 covers 9 bases. Germline V gives CDR1 SGHAT, CDR2 FQNNGV. V shed 4 bases, J shed 4 bases, and the junction held 6 bases outside the gene matches. CDR3 size: 15 residues. The DNA of the CDR3 is TGTGCCAGCAGCTCGGGACAGGGTACGGCAGATACGCAGTATTTT. Its protein product is CASSSGQGTADTQYF.

A few counts support this clonotype. The CDR3 bases are TGTGCCGGTGATACAGCCGCTGAAAAACTGTTTTTT. Protein: CAGDTAAEKLFF. This chain links TRBV30 with TRBJ1-4; no clear D. CDR3 length equals 12 residues. V lost 8 bases, J lost 7 bases, and 14 bases lay in between. Germline CDR1 and CDR2: GTSNPN and SVGIG (reference sequence).

This clonotype was found a few times. The chain combines TRBV7-9 with TRBJ2-1; maybe TRBD2 (6 bases). Trimming left V 3 bases short and J 5 bases short, with 17 bases between. Germline assignment: CDR1 SEHNR and CDR2 FQNEAQ (reference sequence). This CDR3 is 16 amino acids long. DNA for the CDR3: TGTGCCAGCAGCTTCCCCCTCCCGGGAGCCCACAATGAGCAGTTCTTC. The encoded protein is CASSFPLPGAHNEQFF.

There are many counts of this clonotype. The CDR3 loop is CSVEDVGGKGLGEAFF. Here the CDR3 DNA reads TGCAGCGTTGAAGATGTCGGAGGAAAGGGGCTGGGTGAAGCTTTCTTT. V gene TRBV29-1 combines with J gene TRBJ1-1, with D perhaps matching TRBD1 (5 bases). CDR1 SQVTM and CDR2 ANQGSEA come from the germline V gene. The CDR3 spans 16 residues. V dropped 0 bases and J dropped 7 bases, with 21 bases sitting between them.

About this clonotype itself: A read error is possible here, since a much larger clone lies one base away. The chain recombines TRBV4-3 with TRBJ1-1; no clear D. V was shortened by 1 base and J by 9 bases, with 18 bases between the two germline ends. The CDR3 is 15 amino acids. Germline V gene sequence: CDR1 LGHNA, CDR2 YSLEER. The CDR3 region is CASSQVPGVLTKAFF. The CDR3 DNA reads as TGCGCCAGCAGCCAAGTGCCGGGAGTGTTGACTAAAGCTTTCTTT.

This clonotype occurred a few times. V is TRBV5-1 and J is TRBJ1-4, with D perhaps TRBD1 (6 bases). Per the germline V gene, CDR1 is SGHRS and CDR2 is YFSETQ. The CDR3 extends over 14 amino acids. The V end was cut by 7 bases, the J end by 8 bases, with 18 bases between. DNA of the CDR3: TGCGCCAGCCGCCGACAGGAACACGAAGAAAAACTGTTTTTT. This codes for CASRRQEHEEKLFF.

This clonotype was found a few times. The rearrangement joins TRBV7-7 to TRBJ2-3; D gene unclear. V lost 2 bases to trimming and J lost 4 bases, with 13 bases between them. Looked up from germline, CDR1 is SSHAT and CDR2 is FNYEAQ (reference sequence). CDR3 length: 15 residues. CDR3 sequence reads: CASSLRGGSADTQYF. The CDR3 DNA sequence: TGTGCCAGCAGCTTACGCGGTGGATCCGCAGATACGCAGTATTTT.

The genes are TRBV10-3 and TRBJ2-2; 11 positions agree with TRBD1. Unmatched junction bases numbered 4, after V lost 10 bases and J lost 6 bases. Germline CDR1 reads ENHRY; CDR2 reads SYGVKD. CDR3 length equals 13 residues. The CDR3 DNA reads TGTGCCACCCCGGGACAGGGGGCCGGGGAGCTGTTTTTT. Amino acid sequence: CATPGQGAGELFF.

This clonotype appeared a few times. The chain has TRBV27 and TRBJ2-7; 7 nucleotides align to TRBD1. Germline CDR1 reads MNHEY; CDR2 reads SMNVEV (reference sequence). This CDR3 contains 14 residues. The ends lost 2 bases at V and 5 bases at J; junction bases unmatched: 6. Here the CDR3 reads CASSLEGASDEQYF. CDR3 in DNA: TGTGCCAGCAGTTTAGAGGGGGCAAGTGACGAGCAGTACTTC.

This clonotype was seen repeatedly, ten times or more. The CDR3 protein is CASSTGRLTEAFF. DNA of the CDR3: TGCGCCAGCAGTACGGGACGGCTCACTGAAGCTTTCTTT. The gene calls are TRBV10-2 and TRBJ1-1, with D perhaps matching TRBD1 (5 bases). Trimming removed 5 bases at V and 4 bases at J, with 11 bases between. Germline V lookup: CDR1 WSHSY, CDR2 SAAADI. This CDR3 has 13 amino acids.

The V gene is TRBV19, the J gene TRBJ1-5; TRBD1 matches 7 bases. V was pared by 5 bases and J by 2 bases, with 9 bases of the junction left unmatched. The CDR3 runs 16 residues. From germline, CDR1 is LNHDA and CDR2 SQIVND (reference sequence). CDR3 sequence reads: CASSPAGGRGNQPQHF. DNA for the CDR3: TGTGCCAGTAGTCCAGCAGGGGGGCGCGGCAATCAGCCCCAGCATTTT.